The 21 T cell receptor beta chains below all came from one sample that was sequenced in a study of blood T cell repertoires in COVID-19. Here immunoSEQ multiplex PCR was the method, and the copy in TCRdb shows in-frame clones only, minus some. The repertoire includes 150,000 to 250,000 clones, about 80% of them detected once, and roughly 7% sits in the top ten. Input material: PBMCs or T cells enriched from blood (not recorded which). Source of these receptors: a man in his forties who had recovered from COVID-19.

The rearrangement joins TRBV12-5 to TRBJ2-3; the D is unclear. Germline lookup yields CDR1 LGHNT and CDR2 FRNRAP. This CDR3 contains 14 residues. Between the trimmed V and J ends, which lost 2 bases and 1 base, there was a span of 7 bases. CDR3 amino acids: CASGLNSGTDTQYF. The DNA of the CDR3 is TGTGCTAGTGGTTTGAATTCTGGCACAGATACGCAGTATTTT.

The genes are TRBV6-2 or TRBV6-3 and TRBJ2-5; a weak D match, TRBD1 (5 bases). Trimming took 6 bases from V and 4 from J, leaving 15 bases between them. This CDR3 region has 14 residues. Germline values: CDR1 MNHEY, CDR2 SVGEGT. CDR3 region: CASSRQTPGETQYF. As DNA, the CDR3 is TGTGCCAGCAGCCGACAGACGCCAGGAGAGACCCAGTACTTC.

The genes are TRBV2 and TRBJ1-2, with 12 bases lining up with TRBD1. This CDR3 is built from 15 residues. Germline-derived CDR1 and CDR2 are SNHLY and FYNNEI. Trimming at V came to 4 bases and at J to 5 bases, leaving 5 bases not matched to a gene. The chain's CDR3 is CASSAGTGGDYGYTF. The CDR3 DNA sequence: TGTGCCAGCAGTGCCGGGACAGGGGGCGATTATGGCTACACCTTC. Complete variable domain (other parts from reference TRBV2 and TRBJ1-2): EPEVTQTPSHQVTQMGQEVILRCVPISNHLYFYWYRQILGQKVEFLVSFYNNEISEKSEIFDDQFSVERPDGSNFTLKIRSTKLEDSAMYFCASSAGTGGDYGYTFGSGTRLTVV.

The chain is built from TRBV27 and TRBJ1-2, with D possibly matching TRBD1 (6 bases). Germline V gives CDR1 MNHEY, CDR2 SMNVEV (reference sequence). The length of the CDR3 is 13 residues. Trimming left V 6 bases short and J 3 bases short, with 11 bases between. This chain's CDR3 is CASSPDRHYGYTF. CDR3 DNA: TGTGCCAGCAGCCCCGACAGGCACTATGGCTACACCTTC.

The chain uses TRBV6-5 and TRBJ1-5; D is perhaps TRBD1 (6 bases). This CDR3 is 15 amino acids long. V was cut by 6 bases and J by 0 bases, with 12 bases left in between. CDR1 is MNHEY and CDR2 is SVGAGI in the germline V gene. CDR3 nucleotide sequence: TGTGCCAGCAGGTCCGGGACAAATAGCAATCAGCCCCAGCATTTT. Its protein is CASRSGTNSNQPQHF.

The chain recombines TRBV4-1 with TRBJ2-2; D perhaps matches TRBD2 (6 bases). The CDR3 length is 18 residues. The V end was cut by 1 base, the J end by 5 bases, with 20 bases between. Germline-derived CDR1 and CDR2 are MGHRA and YSYEKL. CDR3 nucleotides: TGCGCCAGCAGCCAAGTAGGAGGGGCTAGTTCCAGAACCGGGGAGCTGTTTTTT. Encoded protein: CASSQVGGASSRTGELFF.

This chain links TRBV29-1 with TRBJ2-3, with 15 bases lining up with TRBD2. Trimming took 6 bases from V and 3 from J; bases not matched to a gene: 4. The germline CDR1 and CDR2 sequences are SQVTM and ANQGSEA. The CDR3 sequence is 15 residues long. CDR3 protein: CSVDGTSGGTDTQYF. The CDR3 nucleotides read TGCAGCGTGGACGGGACTAGCGGGGGGACAGATACGCAGTATTTT.

The genes are TRBV6-4 and TRBJ1-1, with 11 bases identical to TRBD1. The CDR3 runs 13 residues. The V gene's germline CDR1 is MRHNA and CDR2 SNTAGT. Trimming at V came to 6 bases and at J to 8 bases, leaving 5 bases not matched to a gene. Here the CDR3 reads CASSADRGREAFF. The CDR3 region has the DNA TGTGCCAGCAGCGCGGACAGGGGGCGGGAAGCTTTCTTT.

The chain recombines TRBV15 with TRBJ1-4; TRBD1 matches at 7 bases. The CDR3 totals 16 residues. With 8 bases clipped from V and 5 bases from J, the junction kept 14 bases outside the gene matches. Germline V lookup: CDR1 LNHNV, CDR2 YYDKDF (reference sequence). The CDR3, as DNA: TGTGCCACCGTAAGAGGAGGGGGCACATTAAATGAAAAACTGTTTTTT. Its protein product is CATVRGGGTLNEKLFF.

The V call is TRBV5-1, the J call TRBJ1-1; D gene unclear. Trimming pared 3 bases from V and 0 bases from J, leaving 15 bases between. The CDR3 is 16 amino acids. The V gene's germline CDR1 is SGHRS and CDR2 YFSETQ. CDR3 amino acids: CASSSERGFMNTEAFF. The DNA of the CDR3 is TGCGCCAGCAGCTCGGAACGGGGATTCATGAACACTGAAGCTTTCTTT.

V usage is TRBV5-1 and J usage is TRBJ2-1; the D is unclear. Per the germline V gene, CDR1 is SGHRS and CDR2 is YFSETQ. CDR3 length equals 13 residues. Trimming left V 0 bases short and J 9 bases short, with 10 bases between. CDR3 in amino acids: CASSLEEIAEQFF. CDR3 coding DNA: TGCGCCAGCAGCTTGGAGGAGATTGCTGAGCAGTTCTTC.

This rearrangement joins TRBV5-1 to TRBJ2-7; possibly TRBD2 for D (6 bases). CDR1 and CDR2 from the germline V gene are SGHRS and YFSETQ. V gave up 4 bases and J gave up 7 bases, with 18 bases separating them. This CDR3 region has 14 residues. This chain's CDR3 is CASSLGTYGGEQYF. The CDR3 DNA follows: TGCGCCAGCAGCCTCGGGACTTACGGCGGGGAGCAGTACTTC.

V is TRBV5-1 and J is TRBJ2-5, with a tentative D call TRBD1 (5 bases). CDR1 and CDR2 (germline): SGHRS, YFSETQ. This CDR3 region has 15 residues. The germline V and J ends were trimmed by 4 bases and 1 base, with 14 bases remaining between them. CDR3 sequence: CASSGLGQGQETQYF. The CDR3 nucleotides are TGCGCCAGCAGCGGGCTAGGGCAGGGCCAAGAGACCCAGTACTTC. The full variable domain, in which reference TRBV5-1 and TRBJ2-5 provide the parts outside the CDR3, is KAGVTQTPRYLIKTRGQQVTLSCSPISGHRSVSWYQQTPGQGLQFLFEYFSETQRNKGNFPGRFSGRQFSNSRSEMNVSTLELGDSALYLCASSGLGQGQETQYFGPGTRLLVL.

This clone has ten or more counts. The gene calls are TRBV6-5 and TRBJ1-2, with 8 bases aligning to TRBD1. Per germline, CDR1 MNHEY and CDR2 SVGAGI. The CDR3 is 14 amino acids. J lost 5 bases, V lost 4 bases, and 6 bases had no gene match. The CDR3 sequence: CASSWDRKTYGYTF. Here the CDR3 DNA reads TGTGCCAGCAGTTGGGACAGGAAAACTTATGGCTACACCTTC.

V usage is TRBV19 and J usage is TRBJ1-5; D possibly corresponds to TRBD1 (6 bases). The CDR3 is 14 amino acids. Trimming shortened V by 6 bases and J by 1 base, and 10 bases separated the two germline ends. CDR1 is LNHDA and CDR2 is SQIVND in the germline V gene (reference sequence). CDR3 DNA sequence: TGTGCCAGTAGACAGGGAACCAGCAATCAGCCCCAGCATTTT. Translation: CASRQGTSNQPQHF.

The chain employs TRBV3-1 (or the pseudogene TRBV3-2) and TRBJ1-6; 8 bases line up with TRBD1. CDR3 length equals 13 residues. Trimming took 4 bases from V and 9 from J; bases not matched to a gene: 2. Looked up from germline, CDR1 is LGHDT and CDR2 is YNNKEL (reference sequence). The CDR3 is CASSPDRVSPLHF. As DNA, the CDR3 is TGTGCCAGCAGCCCGGACAGGGTTTCACCCCTCCACTTT.

The V gene is TRBV28, the J gene TRBJ1-2; TRBD1 matches at 10 bases. The CDR3 is 13 residues long. Looked up from germline, CDR1 is MDHEN and CDR2 is SYDVKM. After removal of 4 bases from V and 8 bases from J, the junction contained 4 bases not matched to a gene. This CDR3 reads CASSSPTGGGYTF. DNA of the CDR3: TGTGCCAGCAGTTCCCCGACAGGGGGCGGCTACACCTTC.

In this sample, this clone turned up a few times. The genes are TRBV27 and TRBJ1-2, with a tentative D call TRBD1 (6 bases). There are 15 residues in the CDR3. Trimming cost V 4 bases and J 3 bases, with 15 bases left between them. Germline loops: CDR1 MNHEY, CDR2 SMNVEV (reference sequence). The CDR3 is CASSSDSSRYYGYTF. CDR3 coding DNA: TGTGCCAGCAGTTCGGACAGCTCGAGGTACTATGGCTACACCTTC.

The chain carries TRBV7-8 and TRBJ2-7; 9 nucleotides line up with TRBD1. CDR1 and CDR2 from the germline V gene are SGHVS and FQNEAQ. This CDR3 comprises 16 residues. The J segment lost 2 bases and the V segment lost 0 bases, leaving 5 bases of the junction unmatched. CDR3 sequence: CASSLAEGQGTYEQYF. In DNA, the CDR3 is TGTGCCAGCAGCTTAGCGGAGGGACAGGGAACCTACGAGCAGTACTTC.

With regard to this clone: Other DNA sequences in the sample encode the same CDR3. J is TRBJ1-2 and V is TRBV28; 10 bases line up with TRBD1. V was pared by 3 bases and J by 5 bases, with 0 bases of the junction left unmatched. Germline assignment: CDR1 MDHEN and CDR2 SYDVKM. The CDR3 is made up of 13 amino acids. The CDR3 DNA follows: TGTGCCAGCAGTTTGGGACAGGGGTATGGCTACACCTTC. Its translation is CASSLGQGYGYTF.

This clone showed up many times. The V gene is TRBV5-6, the J gene TRBJ2-1; the match to TRBD1 covers 10 bases. Trimming at V came to 3 bases and at J to 4 bases, leaving 7 bases not matched to a gene. This CDR3 is built from 16 residues. Germline-derived CDR1 and CDR2 are SGHDT and YYEEEE. The CDR3 nucleotides read TGTGCCAGCAGCTCCGAGGACAGGGGGTGGTACAATGAGCAGTTCTTC. It translates to CASSSEDRGWYNEQFF.